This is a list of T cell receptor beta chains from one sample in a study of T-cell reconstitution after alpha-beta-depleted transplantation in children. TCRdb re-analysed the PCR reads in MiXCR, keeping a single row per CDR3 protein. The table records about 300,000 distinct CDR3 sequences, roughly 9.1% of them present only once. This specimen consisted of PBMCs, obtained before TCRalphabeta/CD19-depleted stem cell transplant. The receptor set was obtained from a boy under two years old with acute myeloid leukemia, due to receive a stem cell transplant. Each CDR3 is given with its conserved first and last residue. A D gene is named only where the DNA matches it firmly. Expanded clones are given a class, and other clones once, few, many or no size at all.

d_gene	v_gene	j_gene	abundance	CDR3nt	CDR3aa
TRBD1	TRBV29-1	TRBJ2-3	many	TGCAGCGTTCTGACTATGATCCAGGACAGGTTCCTAGATACGCAGTATTTT	CSVLTMIQDRFLDTQYF
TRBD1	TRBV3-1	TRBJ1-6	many	TGTGCCAGCAGCCGCCGGGACAGGGGATCACCCCTCCACTTT	CASSRRDRGSPLHF
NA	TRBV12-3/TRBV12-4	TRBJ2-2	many	TGTGCCAGCACCGACTGGGCCGGGGAGCTGTTTTTT	CASTDWAGELFF
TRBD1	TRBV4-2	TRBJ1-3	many	TGTGCCAGCAGCCGGTTACAGGGGGCGAACTCTGGAAACACCATATATTTT	CASSRLQGANSGNTIYF
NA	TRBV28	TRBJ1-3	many	TGTGCCAGCTCCCTCACAGGGACTGGAAACACCATATATTTT	CASSLTGTGNTIYF
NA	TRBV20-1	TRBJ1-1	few	TGCAGTGCTAGGGTGACGTTCACTGAAGCTTTCTTT	CSARVTFTEAFF
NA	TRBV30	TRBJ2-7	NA	TGTGCCTGGAGTGAAGGGGGAGCTTACGAGCAGTACTTC	CAWSEGGAYEQYF
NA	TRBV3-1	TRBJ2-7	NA	TGTGCCAGCAGCCCCGACCGCTACTCCTACGAGCAGTACTTC	CASSPDRYSYEQYF
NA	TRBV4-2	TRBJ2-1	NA	TGTGCCATCGGCCCCGGGCCGACGGATGAGCAGTTCTTC	CAIGPGPTDEQFF
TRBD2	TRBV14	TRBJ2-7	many	TGTGCCAGCAGCCTACGACTAGCGGGGTCAAGCTCCTACGAGCAGTACTTC	CASSLRLAGSSSYEQYF
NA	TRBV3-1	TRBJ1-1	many	TGTGCCAGCAGCCAAGCCAGGGACGGCAACACTGAAGCTTTCTTT	CASSQARDGNTEAFF